This TCR beta chain was identified in a study of cytomegalovirus exposure and HLA in healthy donors (dated by TCRdb to the late 2010s). Background on the whole study: An earlier analysis of fewer than 750 of the donors reported roughly 300 Gb of sequence data and approximately 120 million unique TCR beta sequences obtained from about 180 million T cells. About 280 gigabases of sequencing data and 70 million to 95 million unique TCR sequences made up an early release that covered several hundred HLA-typed donors. Of the roughly 400 genotyped donors, over 70% fell in the genetic ancestry cluster associated with self-reported Caucasian donors. The study aimed to test whether cataloging public T cell receptors could reveal signatures of past pathogen exposure. The study profiled the T cell repertoires of hundreds of subjects by immunosequencing and related them to cytomegalovirus serostatus. A separate validation cohort of roughly 130 different subjects was used in addition to the approximately 610-subject first cohort. To predict cytomegalovirus infection status, the study combined high-throughput TCR immunosequencing, statistical association of individual TCRs with disease status, and machine learning. In a later analysis, previously published TCR beta repertoires from some 640 donors were re-analyzed and high-resolution HLA genotyping was added so that TCR occurrence patterns could be studied. Rather than using new phenotypic data, the later analysis identified candidate immune exposures from TCR beta sequences and from how often those sequences occurred across donors. An earlier analysis of approximately 630 of the donors applied high-throughput TCR beta sequencing to assess whether each TCR beta V gene segment acted as functional or pseudogenic. Donor age, sex, ethnicity and CMV serostatus were compiled together with the repertoire data. In a later genetic analysis, genome-wide SNP genotypes for about 65% of the 666 donors were used, and that subset was treated as a discovery cohort. Every repertoire in the discovery cohort had been generated on one and the same sequencing platform. Both class I and class II loci were covered by HLA typing, at four-digit resolution. Typing coverage varied by locus: about 629-640 donors for A, B, C, DRB1 and DQB1; 500 to 550 for DQA1; approximately 610 for DPA1; fewer than 480 for DPB1. Roughly 5 DR-DQ haplotypes were handled as single units for association and clustering, since linkage in the cohort was strong. Among 300 to 500 genotyped donors of the cohort, an average of around 220,000 unique TCR beta nucleotide sequences was sequenced per donor, of which 15% to 20% were non-productive. Findings and caveats that apply to the study as a whole: In a later analysis, the rate of TCR association differed among HLA loci, with DRB1 alleles having the most associated TCRs and HLA-C alleles having the fewest. CMV serostatus was the only immune exposure information available for the cohort. Strong co-occurrence of HLA alleles, especially DR and DQ, made assigning TCR associations to individual alleles difficult. Specific HLA alleles were associated with 15,000 to 20,000 TCR beta sequences at a false discovery rate of 0.05 in a later analysis. In a later analysis, most CMV-associated TCR beta chains were found to appear HLA-restricted, with HLA associations seemingly driven largely by CMV exposure. A later genetic analysis associated a missense DCLRE1C variant with V-gene and J-gene trimming of TCR beta chains, and an independent cohort replicated the association. A cluster of highly shared sequence variants was judged likely to represent a technical artifact of the sequencing pipeline. In this cohort, only TCR beta chains were sequenced, and detectable features were limited by the absence of alpha or paired-chain data. In both the original and validation cohorts, the classifier was reported to diagnose cytomegalovirus status with high specificity and sensitivity. Because some donors lacked HLA typing at each locus, the association tests relied only on the typed subset. In vitro tests confirmed that a few of the cytomegalovirus-associated TCR beta chains recognize cytomegalovirus antigens. A further reported finding was that TCR beta sequences accurately predicted the HLA-A and HLA-B alleles for most subjects in the first cohort. According to a later analysis, parvovirus B19, influenza, CMV and Epstein-Barr virus appeared linked to several top co-occurrence clusters. Some IMGT-functional V segments, including TRBV6-2 and TRBV6-3, could not be distinguished by the 87-base-pair reads and were therefore excluded. An earlier analysis of 587 of the donors showed that most TCR beta V segments appeared in productive rearrangements either about 87% or about 30% of the time, which broadly matched IMGT annotations. The authors suggested that the approach could potentially be generalized to other disease states and immunological phenotypes. In a later genetic analysis, fewer N-insertions in productive TCRs were reported among donors in an Asian-associated ancestry cluster than the roughly 640-donor mean. Correlated functional status among segregating V segments might reflect linkage disequilibrium, but an unknown experimental factor could not be ruled out. Most TCR sequences were observed very rarely across donors, whereas some public TCRs were present in many individuals. Presence/absence analyses assumed roughly uniform sequencing depth across donors, an assumption that may not hold. A later analysis found that HLA-associated TCR beta chains were more clonally expanded and had lower generation probabilities than equally common non-associated chains. In the study, approximately 150 TCR beta chains were listed as associated with cytomegalovirus. Because counts were too low, about 18 rarely observed V segments, including chromosome 9 orphons, were excluded from the earlier analysis of 587 of the donors.

In the germline V gene (reference sequence), CDR1 corresponds to PRHDT and CDR2 to FYEKMQ. Unmatched junction bases come to 6, with V trimmed by 3 bases and J by 0 bases. Reading from cysteine to phenylalanine, the CDR3 counts 16 amino acids. This entry keeps only the CDR3 DNA: 48 bases, framed from base 1. The cohort consisted of 666 healthy bone marrow donors. Cohort members were all nominally healthy when sampled, although unrecorded immune exposures were likely present. The donor was CMV seropositive and belonged to the group of 250 to 300 seropositive cohort members. A peripheral blood sample was collected from each donor, and TCR beta sequencing was performed on peripheral blood mononuclear cells. The Qiagen DNeasy Blood Extraction Kit was used to extract genomic DNA from the blood cell samples. This clone has just one count. Its antigen target is currently unknown. Qualities for individual bases were not recorded, and no much larger clone is one base off.

Receptor libraries were prepared by the immunoSEQ multiplex PCR assay. For the multiplex PCR, a mixture combining 60 forward primers for TCR Vbeta segments and 13 reverse primers for TCR Jbeta segments was used. The CDR3 region of rearranged TCR beta genes was amplified from genomic DNA by a multiplex PCR assay. Amplified TCR beta libraries were sequenced as 87-base-pair reads on the Illumina HiSeq System. The paper's processing steps were these. In a later analysis, 70 million to 95 million unique TCR beta chains were counted across the approximately 640 repertoires, and around 11 million of these chains were shared by at least two donors. To remove PCR and sequencing errors, raw reads were error-corrected and collapsed into unique sequences using a nearest-neighbor algorithm that merged closely related sequences. Alignment of CDR3 sequences to IMGT reference sequences was used to assign V, D and J gene segments. For a sequence to be retained, a match of at least six nucleotides to both a V gene segment and a J gene segment was required. A rearrangement was called productive if the CDR3 had no stop codons and remained in frame with V and J, and every other rearrangement was called non-productive. Following IMGT convention, CDR3 was defined as the stretch from the second conserved V-encoded cysteine up to the conserved J-encoded phenylalanine. In an earlier analysis of approximately 500 of the donors, sequences lacking an unambiguous match to a single V gene segment were excluded. An earlier analysis of 587 of the donors called V segments functional above 56.7% productive rearrangements and segregating when the between-donor standard deviation exceeded 5%. A statistical classification framework was developed to diagnose cytomegalovirus status using the catalog of TCR beta chain sequences. A later analysis assigned V and J genes by comparing TCR nucleotide sequences with IMGT/GENE-DB human TR gene sequences. The TCRdist pipeline was used in a later analysis to assign CDR3 sequences and most-parsimonious VDJ recombination scenarios. A later analysis defined each TCR beta chain by its CDR3 amino acid sequence plus V-gene family, and excluded reads lacking a unique V-gene family. In a later analysis, fewer than 650 highly shared, low-generation-probability nucleotide sequences were removed to address suspected cross-contamination and a sequencing artifact. A later analysis calculated a clonal expansion index for each public chain from normalized within-repertoire ranks of inferred template counts. Generation probabilities in a later analysis came from a VDJ recombination model fitted to out-of-frame rearrangements, and those results were checked against IGoR. Hypergeometric tests were used in a later analysis to score TCR-TCR, TCR-HLA and TCR-CMV co-occurrence, with a repertoire-size bias correction applied to the TCR pairs. In a later analysis, false discovery rates were estimated by permuting HLA or CMV assignments 20 times. In a later analysis, co-occurring TCRs were grouped using DBSCAN, and TCRdist sequence similarity was added for clustering within HLA-allele-positive subsets. Repertoires with fewer than 30,000 or more than 120,000 public chains, plus five repertoires with anomalous nucleotide sharing, were excluded from co-occurrence clustering. TCRdb limited this immuneACCESS table to in-frame rearrangements with V and J called. A share of clones is missing; checked studies link under half to unresolved V genes, and the rest is unexplained. That table is the source of V, J and clone size, and D and trimming were worked out from the DNA. The table for this sample lists about 140,000 clones; around 80% of them were counted only once. The leading ten clones occupy about 3.4% of the sample.

The TCR originated in a man aged 18 to 30 in good health and CMV-seropositive. The sequence joins TRBV13 to TRBJ2-3, with 7 bases matching TRBD2. The sample comprised PBMCs. The DNA sequence is given as TGTGCCAGCAGCTTGGCTAGCGGACCTAGCACAGATACGCAGTATTTT. The encoded protein is CASSLASGPSTDTQYF.